The 18 T cell receptor beta chains presented below share a single source sample, sequenced in a study of blood T cells in healthy people across ages. The second PCR ran 7 to 11 cycles with a sample-barcoded 5' primer and J-beta primers. TCRdb reanalysed the 5' RACE reads using MiXCR and keeps one entry per CDR3 protein. This repertoire shows approximately 1.5 million distinct CDR3 sequences, 30% to 35% found once; its top ten account for roughly 10%. Source material: blood. These receptors all come from a woman in her thirties in good health.

This clonotype was observed a few times. The V call is TRBV3-1, the J call TRBJ2-3; TRBD1 agrees at 7 bases. The CDR3 is made up of 15 amino acids. Germline assignment: CDR1 LGHDT and CDR2 YNNKEL (reference sequence). Trimming cost V 4 bases and J 4 bases; bases outside gene matches: 8. The CDR3: CASSRGGSYSDTQYF. The DNA of the CDR3 is TGTGCCAGCAGCCGAGGGGGCTCATATTCAGATACGCAGTATTTT.

This clonotype has a handful of counts. This chain links TRBV30 with TRBJ1-5; 9 bases fit TRBD1. Germline CDR1 GTSNPN, CDR2 SVGIG (reference sequence). The CDR3 contains 14 residues. Losses at the gene ends were 5 bases for V and 6 bases for J; bases not matched to a gene: 8. The CDR3 DNA is TGTGCCTGGGGGACAGGGAAAGATCCTCAGCCCCAGCATTTT. Residues: CAWGTGKDPQPQHF.

This clonotype was counted between two and nine times. The chain's CDR3 is CSAIRLAGYNEQFF. CDR3 in DNA: TGCAGTGCTATAAGACTAGCGGGGTACAATGAGCAGTTCTTC. V gene TRBV20-1 combines with J gene TRBJ2-1, with TRBD2 matching over 11 bases. Losses at the gene ends were 4 bases for V and 4 bases for J; bases not matched to a gene: 3. The germline CDR1 and CDR2 sequences are DFQATT and SNEGSKA (reference sequence). The CDR3 length is 14 residues.

This clonotype came up a few times. V is TRBV5-1 and J is TRBJ2-3; no clear D. CDR1 is SGHRS and CDR2 is YFSETQ in the germline V gene. The CDR3 length is 16 residues. With 1 base removed from V and 0 bases from J, the gap between germline ends came to 12 bases. DNA for the CDR3: TGCGCCAGCAGCTTGTCACCCCTCCCTAGCACAGATACGCAGTATTTT. Translation gives CASSLSPLPSTDTQYF. Combining the CDR3 with reference TRBV5-1 and TRBJ2-3 gives the whole variable domain KAGVTQTPRYLIKTRGQQVTLSCSPISGHRSVSWYQQTPGQGLQFLFEYFSETQRNKGNFPGRFSGRQFSNSRSEMNVSTLELGDSALYLCASSLSPLPSTDTQYFGPGTRLTVL.

This clonotype was counted a few times. V is TRBV11-2 and J is TRBJ1-2, with TRBD1 as a possible D gene (6 bases). Germline CDR1 SGHAT, CDR2 FQNNGV. This CDR3 has 14 residues. Trimming left V 1 base short and J 7 bases short, with 13 bases between. CDR3 residues: CASSLVKGDSGYTF. DNA of the CDR3: TGTGCCAGCAGCTTAGTGAAGGGGGATTCTGGCTACACCTTC. Looking up the rest from reference TRBV11-2 and TRBJ1-2 gives the full variable domain: EAGVAQSPRYKIIEKRQSVAFWCNPISGHATLYWYQQILGQGPKLLIQFQNNGVVDDSQLPKDRFSAERLKGVDSTLKIQPAKLEDSAVYLCASSLVKGDSGYTFGSGTRLTVV.

This clonotype was counted many times. The chain combines TRBV29-1 with TRBJ1-1, with 7 nucleotides matching TRBD1. The CDR3 covers 12 residues. The V and J ends lost 6 bases and 3 bases, in that order; junction bases with no gene match: 4. Germline lookup yields CDR1 SQVTM and CDR2 ANQGSEA. DNA for the CDR3: TGCAGCGTGGATACAGGGGACACTGAAGCTTTCTTT. It yields the protein CSVDTGDTEAFF.

Note on this clonotype: A clone one base away is much larger, so this may be a read error. J is TRBJ2-7 and V is TRBV20-1; D gene ambiguous. CDR3 length equals 11 residues. V dropped 2 bases and J dropped 6 bases, with 8 bases sitting between them. Germline V gene lookup returns CDR1 DFQATT and CDR2 SNEGSKA (reference sequence). CDR3 amino acids: CSARHWSEQYF. Here the CDR3 DNA reads TGCAGTGCTAGACACTGGAGCGAGCAGTACTTC.

This clonotype showed up just a few times. The V call is TRBV20-1, the J call TRBJ1-2; D gene ambiguous. The V gene lost 1 base and the J gene lost 4 bases, with 7 bases spanning the gap. CDR1 DFQATT and CDR2 SNEGSKA come from the germline V gene (reference sequence). The CDR3 spans 12 residues. The chain's CDR3 is CSARGRSYGYTF. The DNA for the CDR3 is TGCAGTGCTAGAGGACGGAGCTATGGCTACACCTTC.

This clonotype was detected only a few times. The V and J genes are TRBV6-6 and TRBJ1-2; TRBD1 matches 7 bases. This CDR3 comprises 14 residues. Germline V gene sequence: CDR1 MNHNY, CDR2 SVGAGI (reference sequence). The ends lost 5 bases at V and 6 bases at J; junction bases unmatched: 9. CDR3 region: CASSPAGGGDGYTF. The CDR3 bases are TGTGCCAGCAGTCCGGCAGGGGGGGGAGATGGCTACACCTTC.

The V call is TRBV19, the J call TRBJ2-1, with D unclear. V lost 0 bases and J 10 bases, leaving 13 bases between the germline ends. The CDR3 is 14 residues long. Germline values: CDR1 LNHDA, CDR2 SQIVND (reference sequence). The CDR3 DNA reads as TGTGCCAGTAGTATAGATCTGGCGCTCAGGGAGCAGTTCTTC. It codes for CASSIDLALREQFF.

V usage is TRBV10-3 and J usage is TRBJ2-6; perhaps D is TRBD1 or TRBD2 (6 bases each). The germline V gene encodes CDR1 ENHRY and CDR2 SYGVKD. V lost 5 bases and J 8 bases, leaving 10 bases between the germline ends. The length of the CDR3 is 13 residues. The DNA of the CDR3 is TGTGCCATCAGTTACGGGGGCTCCAACGTCCTGACTTTC. It encodes CAISYGGSNVLTF.

The chain joins TRBV5-1 to TRBJ2-3; 7 positions match TRBD2. The CDR3 is made up of 16 amino acids. The germline V gene has CDR1 SGHRS and CDR2 YFSETQ. V gave up 0 bases and J gave up 1 base; unmatched junction bases: 5. The CDR3 sequence is CASSLDGTKGTDTQYF. CDR3 DNA sequence: TGCGCCAGCAGCTTGGATGGGACTAAAGGCACAGATACGCAGTATTTT.

CDR3 sequence (DNA): TGCAGCGTTGAAGATGCGGATGGGGCTCTTAACACTGAAGCTTTCTTT. Its protein is CSVEDADGALNTEAFF. The chain recombines TRBV29-1 with TRBJ1-1; perhaps TRBD1 as D (5 bases). V was trimmed by 0 bases and J by 2 bases, leaving 16 bases between them. CDR1 is SQVTM, CDR2 ANQGSEA, per germline. The CDR3 has 16 amino acids. The full variable domain, its missing parts supplied by reference TRBV29-1 and TRBJ1-1, is SAVISQKPSRDICQRGTSLTIQCQVDSQVTMMFWYRQQPGQSLTLIATANQGSEATYESGFVIDKFPISRPNLTFSTLTVSNMSPEDSSIYLCSVEDADGALNTEAFFGQGTRLTVV.

The CDR3 reads CASSFVGVPHSYEQYF. The DNA for the CDR3 is TGTGCCAGCAGTTTTGTGGGAGTCCCCCACTCCTACGAGCAGTACTTC. The chain employs TRBV28 and TRBJ2-7; weak D call: TRBD2 (5 bases). Germline V gives CDR1 MDHEN, CDR2 SYDVKM. The germline V and J ends were trimmed by 3 bases and 0 bases, with 15 bases remaining between them. This CDR3 region has 16 residues.

The chain links TRBV10-3 to TRBJ2-7; 7 bases align to TRBD1. CDR3 length equals 14 residues. The germline V gene encodes CDR1 ENHRY and CDR2 SYGVKD. The J segment lost 1 base and the V segment lost 6 bases, leaving 6 bases of the junction unmatched. The DNA for the CDR3 is TGTGCCATCAGGAAGGGACAGCCATCCTACGAGCAGTACTTC. As protein: CAIRKGQPSYEQYF.

The chain links TRBV27 to TRBJ2-5; 7 bases are shared with TRBD2. V lost 10 bases to trimming and J lost 4 bases; unmatched junction nucleotides: 9. The V gene's germline CDR1 is MNHEY and CDR2 SMNVEV (reference sequence). The CDR3 extends over 13 amino acids. CDR3 in amino acids: CAILGGSGETQYF. The CDR3 nucleotides read TGTGCCATCCTGGGGGGGTCGGGAGAGACCCAGTACTTC.

This clonotype was observed at least ten times. The rearrangement joins TRBV4-2 to TRBJ2-5; the D gene is possibly TRBD1 (6 bases). The length of the CDR3 is 14 residues. Trimming removed 4 bases at V and 2 bases at J, with 11 bases between. Germline V gene sequence: CDR1 LGHNA, CDR2 YNFKEQ. The CDR3 region is CASSPGATQETQYF. DNA for the CDR3: TGTGCCAGCAGCCCAGGGGCTACTCAAGAGACCCAGTACTTC.

Here the CDR3 DNA reads TGTGCCAGCAGCACACCTAGCGGGGTCTCCTACGAGCAGTACTTC. Translation gives CASSTPSGVSYEQYF. The chain employs TRBV7-2 and TRBJ2-7; 9 nucleotides line up with TRBD2. V gave up 5 bases and J gave up 0 bases; unmatched junction bases: 5. CDR3 length equals 15 residues. Per the germline V gene, CDR1 is SGHTA and CDR2 is FQGNSA.